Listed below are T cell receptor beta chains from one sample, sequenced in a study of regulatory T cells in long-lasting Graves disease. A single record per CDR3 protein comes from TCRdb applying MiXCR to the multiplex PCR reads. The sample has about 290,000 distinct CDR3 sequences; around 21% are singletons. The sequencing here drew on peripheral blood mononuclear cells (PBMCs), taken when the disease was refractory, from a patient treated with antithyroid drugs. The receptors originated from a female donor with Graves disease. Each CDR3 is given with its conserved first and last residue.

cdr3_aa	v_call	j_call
CASSLVGTGNEKLFF	TRBV28	TRBJ1-4
CASSLDFGAEAFF	TRBV11-2	TRBJ1-1
CASARTSGNGAYNEQFF	TRBV19	TRBJ2-1
CSATGGILAKNIQYF	TRBV20-1	TRBJ2-4
CATSSSPNYGYTF	TRBV15	TRBJ1-2
CASSQDVVSGRVQETQYF	TRBV4-3	TRBJ2-5
CASSLDAGGELFF	TRBV6-9	TRBJ2-2
CASSFGDGEAFF	TRBV7-9	TRBJ1-1
CASSLSARTNTEAFF	TRBV27	TRBJ1-1
CASSTWTGSSYEQYF	TRBV5-1	TRBJ2-7
CAWSSGAEQYF	TRBV30	TRBJ2-7
CASSINPGQGDQPQHF	TRBV19	TRBJ1-5
CASSPHGWAKNIQYF	TRBV3-1	TRBJ2-4
CASSQTREGELFF	TRBV12-3/TRBV12-4	TRBJ2-2
CASSFQGAAGSGQYF	TRBV7-2	TRBJ2-7
CASSLSSGKDEQFF	TRBV7-9	TRBJ2-1
CASSFVSGHDYEQYF	TRBV5-1	TRBJ2-7